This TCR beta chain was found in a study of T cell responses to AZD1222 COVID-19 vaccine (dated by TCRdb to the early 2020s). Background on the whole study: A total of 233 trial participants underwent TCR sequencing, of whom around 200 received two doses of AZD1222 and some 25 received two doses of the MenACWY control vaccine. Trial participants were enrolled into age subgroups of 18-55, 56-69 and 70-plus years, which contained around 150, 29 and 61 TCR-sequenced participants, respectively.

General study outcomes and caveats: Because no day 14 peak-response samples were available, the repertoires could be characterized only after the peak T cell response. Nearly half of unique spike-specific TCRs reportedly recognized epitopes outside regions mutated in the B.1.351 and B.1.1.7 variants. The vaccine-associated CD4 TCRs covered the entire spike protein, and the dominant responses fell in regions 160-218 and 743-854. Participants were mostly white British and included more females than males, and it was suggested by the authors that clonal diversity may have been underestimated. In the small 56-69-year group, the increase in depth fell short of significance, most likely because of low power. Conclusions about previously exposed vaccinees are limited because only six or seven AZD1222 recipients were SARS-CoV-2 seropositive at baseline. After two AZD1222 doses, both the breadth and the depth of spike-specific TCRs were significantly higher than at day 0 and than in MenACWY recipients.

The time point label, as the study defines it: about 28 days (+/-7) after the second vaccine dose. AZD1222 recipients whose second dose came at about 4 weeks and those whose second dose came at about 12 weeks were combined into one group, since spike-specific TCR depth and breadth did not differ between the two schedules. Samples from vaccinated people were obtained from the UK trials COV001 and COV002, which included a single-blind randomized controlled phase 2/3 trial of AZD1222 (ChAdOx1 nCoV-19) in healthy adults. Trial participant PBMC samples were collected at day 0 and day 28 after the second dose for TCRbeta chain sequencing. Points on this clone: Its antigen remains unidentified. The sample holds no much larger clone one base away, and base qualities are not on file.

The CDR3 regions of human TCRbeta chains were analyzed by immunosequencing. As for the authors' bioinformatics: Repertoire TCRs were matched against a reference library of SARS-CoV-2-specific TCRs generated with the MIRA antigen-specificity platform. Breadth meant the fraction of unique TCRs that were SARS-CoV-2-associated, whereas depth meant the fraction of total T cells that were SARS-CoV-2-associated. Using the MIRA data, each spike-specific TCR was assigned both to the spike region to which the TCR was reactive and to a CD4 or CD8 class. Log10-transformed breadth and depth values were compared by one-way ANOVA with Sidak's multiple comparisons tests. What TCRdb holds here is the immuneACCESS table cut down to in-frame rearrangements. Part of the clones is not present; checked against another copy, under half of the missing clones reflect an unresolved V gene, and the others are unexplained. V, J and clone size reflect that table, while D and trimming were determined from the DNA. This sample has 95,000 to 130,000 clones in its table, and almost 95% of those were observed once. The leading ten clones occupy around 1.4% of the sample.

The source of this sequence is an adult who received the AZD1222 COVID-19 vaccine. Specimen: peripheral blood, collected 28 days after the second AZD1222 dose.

The CDR3 has the sequence CASGRVLGGGDEKLFF. The DNA reads TGTGCCAGCGGACGGGTTTTAGGAGGGGGCGATGAAAAACTGTTTTTT. The V gene is TRBV27 and the J gene is TRBJ1-4, with 7 bases in between that match TRBD1. From its cysteine to its phenylalanine, the CDR3 spans 16 amino acids. Only the CDR3 part of the read is kept: 48 bases, read in frame from the first base. Clipping removes 8 bases from V and 6 bases from J, with 15 as the unmatched junction base count. CDR1 and CDR2, looked up from the germline V gene (reference sequence), are MNHEY and SMNVEV.